This passage covers 21 T cell receptor beta chains from one sample sequenced in a study of CD8+ T cells in alopecia areata. RNA was isolated and reverse transcribed to cDNA, the sequencing template. Method: immunoSEQ multiplex PCR; TCRdb's copy keeps in-frame clones and lacks some. The profile shows 150,000 to 190,000 clones, less than 65% of them singletons. Sample: CD8+ T cells sorted from blood, taken at week 0. Source of these receptors: a human donor with alopecia areata.

The chain employs TRBV29-1 and TRBJ2-7, with TRBD1 as a possible D gene (6 bases). Trimming took 7 bases from V and 3 from J, leaving 10 bases between them. The CDR3 length is 11 residues. CDR1 and CDR2 (germline): SQVTM, ANQGSEA. CDR3 amino acids: CSATTGYEQYF. For the CDR3, the DNA is TGCAGCGCCACGACAGGCTACGAGCAGTACTTC.

The V gene is TRBV30, the J gene TRBJ1-2, with a weak D call TRBD1 (6 bases). The length of the CDR3 is 12 residues. The ends were cut back, 4 bases at V and 4 bases at J, with 10 bases in the middle. Per the germline V gene, CDR1 is GTSNPN and CDR2 is SVGIG (reference sequence). The CDR3 sequence is CAWNQGTYGYTF. CDR3 sequence (DNA): TGTGCCTGGAACCAGGGGACCTATGGCTACACCTTC.

This clone was detected a few times. Here the CDR3 reads CSVVGDTDQPQHF. For the CDR3, the DNA is TGCAGCGTTGTTGGAGACACCGATCAGCCCCAGCATTTT. This chain joins TRBV29-1 and TRBJ1-5; D remains ambiguous. This CDR3 has 13 residues. Germline CDR1 is SQVTM and CDR2 is ANQGSEA. V lost 4 bases and J 5 bases, leaving 12 bases between the germline ends.

This clone appeared a few times. This rearrangement joins TRBV11-2 to TRBJ2-1, with 8 bases that match TRBD1. V lost 8 bases and J lost 5; bases outside the gene matches: 5. The V gene's germline CDR1 is SGHAT and CDR2 FQNNGV. The CDR3 runs to 13 residues. In DNA form, the CDR3 reads TGTGCCAGCGGACGGACAGGGAACAATGAGCAGTTCTTC. This encodes CASGRTGNNEQFF.

This clone has at least ten counts. This chain links TRBV2 with TRBJ1-4; D gene uncertain. The CDR3 has 11 residues. Germline CDR1 reads SNHLY; CDR2 reads FYNNEI. Trimming shortened V by 1 base and J by 7 bases, and 1 base separated the two germline ends. As DNA, the CDR3 is TGTGCCAGCAGTGAAGTTGAAAAACTGTTTTTT. Residues: CASSEVEKLFF.

The chain couples TRBV19 to TRBJ2-5, with unresolved D. The CDR3 has 13 amino acids. CDR1 and CDR2 from the germline V gene are LNHDA and SQIVND (reference sequence). Trimming removed 3 bases from V and 5 bases from J, with 10 bases in between. CDR3 DNA sequence: TGTGCCAGTAGTATTGCTTCACGGGAGACCCAGTACTTC. Encoded protein: CASSIASRETQYF. Full variable domain (rest looked up from reference TRBV19 and TRBJ2-5): DGGITQSPKYLFRKEGQNVTLSCEQNLNHDAMYWYRQDPGQGLRLIYYSQIVNDFQKGDIAEGYSVSREKKESFPLTVTSAQKNPTAFYLCASSIASRETQYFGPGTRLLVL.

This clone was picked up a small number of times. The V gene is TRBV30, the J gene TRBJ2-1; D might be TRBD1 (6 bases). The CDR3 consists of 15 residues. Per germline, CDR1 GTSNPN and CDR2 SVGIG (reference sequence). V was pared by 0 bases and J by 8 bases, with 17 bases between. CDR3 region: CAWSVSARGLDEQFF. CDR3 DNA sequence: TGTGCCTGGAGTGTATCTGCCAGGGGATTAGATGAGCAGTTCTTC.

The gene calls are TRBV30 and TRBJ1-6; D unclear. Trimming removed 3 bases at V and 0 bases at J, with 18 bases between. Germline values: CDR1 GTSNPN, CDR2 SVGIG (reference sequence). The length of the CDR3 is 18 residues. The CDR3 nucleotides read TGTGCCTGGAGGCCATCCCCGGAAGAGAGCTCCTATAATTCACCCCTCCACTTT. Translating it yields CAWRPSPEESSYNSPLHF.

V gene TRBV5-4 combines with J gene TRBJ1-5; TRBD1 matches 7 bases. This CDR3 contains 16 residues. With V trimmed by 4 bases and J by 3 bases, 10 bases remained unmatched. Germline CDR1 SGHNT, CDR2 YYREEE (reference sequence). The CDR3 coding sequence is TGTGCCAGCAGCCCGACACCGGGACAGCCCAATCAGCCCCAGCATTTT. Translated: CASSPTPGQPNQPQHF.

In this sample, this clone turned up a few times. The chain couples TRBV29-1 to TRBJ1-1; the D is unclear. CDR3 size: 10 residues. Looked up from germline, CDR1 is SQVTM and CDR2 is ANQGSEA. The ends were cut back, 6 bases at V and 3 bases at J, with 5 bases in the middle. The CDR3 region is CSVRDTEAFF. CDR3 coding DNA: TGCAGCGTCCGGGACACTGAAGCTTTCTTT.

The CDR3 spells CASTPEAFF. In DNA, the CDR3 is TGTGCCAGCACCCCTGAAGCTTTCTTT. The chain has TRBV9 and TRBJ1-1; unclear D gene. CDR3 length equals 9 residues. With 6 bases removed from V and 6 bases from J, the gap between germline ends came to 3 bases. Germline V gene data show CDR1 as SGDLS and CDR2 as YYNGEE.

The chain joins TRBV21-1 to TRBJ1-2. TRBV21-1 is described as a pseudogene. The CDR3 spans 10 residues. CDR3 coding DNA: TGTGCCAGCACCCCGGCGGGCTACACCTTC. It is translated as CASTPAGYTF.

The CDR3 DNA reads TGCAGCGTTGAAGGAACCCTAGCGGGGGAACTCTACGAGCAGTACTTC. Translation gives CSVEGTLAGELYEQYF. The rearrangement uses TRBV29-1 and TRBJ2-7, with TRBD2 identical over 10 bases. CDR3 length: 16 residues. J gave up 3 bases and V 1 base, and 9 bases lay outside the gene matches. Germline lookup yields CDR1 SQVTM and CDR2 ANQGSEA.

The chain links TRBV4-3 to TRBJ1-1; D remains ambiguous. Trimming cost V 2 bases and J 1 base, with 8 bases left between them. CDR1 and CDR2 from the germline V gene are LGHNA and YSLEER. The CDR3 loop spans 14 amino acids. CDR3 protein: CASSQFWGNTEAFF. The CDR3 DNA follows: TGCGCCAGCAGCCAATTTTGGGGGAACACTGAAGCTTTCTTT.

This clone was detected a few times. The J gene is TRBJ2-1, the V gene TRBV4-3, with a weak D call TRBD2 (7 bases). The V end was cut by 0 bases, the J end by 7 bases, with 19 bases between. The CDR3 loop spans 17 amino acids. Germline-derived CDR1 and CDR2 are LGHNA and YSLEER. CDR3: CASSQDLVGGPGNEQFF. For the CDR3, the DNA is TGCGCCAGCAGCCAAGATCTTGTGGGGGGGCCGGGGAATGAGCAGTTCTTC.

The chain links TRBV6-6 to TRBJ2-5; TRBD2 is a possible D gene (6 bases). CDR1 and CDR2 from the germline V gene are MNHNY and SVGAGI (reference sequence). This CDR3 spans 15 amino acids. Trimming shortened V by 2 bases and J by 1 base, and 11 bases separated the two germline ends. The CDR3 loop reads CASSYGGKPQETQYF. The CDR3 DNA sequence: TGTGCCAGCAGTTACGGAGGGAAACCCCAAGAGACCCAGTACTTC.

The chain recombines TRBV9 with TRBJ1-1; D unclear. V was shortened by 0 bases and J by 4 bases, with 7 bases between the two germline ends. The V gene's germline CDR1 is SGDLS and CDR2 YYNGEE. The CDR3 totals 13 residues. The CDR3 DNA follows: TGTGCCAGCAGCGTAGACCGTTTCACTGAAGCTTTCTTT. Amino acids: CASSVDRFTEAFF. Supplemented by reference TRBV9 and TRBJ1-1, the full variable domain reads DSGVTQTPKHLITATGQRVTLRCSPRSGDLSVYWYQQSLDQGLQFLIQYYNGEERAKGNILERFSAQQFPDLHSELNLSSLELGDSALYFCASSVDRFTEAFFGQGTRLTVV.

The gene calls are TRBV27 and TRBJ2-2; D is possibly TRBD2 (5 bases). This CDR3 region has 14 residues. CDR1 is MNHEY, CDR2 SMNVEV, per germline (reference sequence). Trimming removed 2 bases from V and 6 bases from J, with 10 bases in between. CDR3 DNA sequence: TGTGCCAGCAGTTTAGAGCTAGCCGCCGGGGAGCTGTTTTTT. Encoded protein: CASSLELAAGELFF.

The chain recombines TRBV28 with TRBJ1-1; D gene uncertain. Germline CDR1 MDHEN, CDR2 SYDVKM. Trimming cost V 4 bases and J 4 bases, with 16 bases left between them. The CDR3 is 15 amino acids. The CDR3 sequence: CASSSPREGGTEAFF. DNA for the CDR3: TGTGCCAGCAGTTCCCCCCGAGAGGGAGGCACTGAAGCTTTCTTT.

The table lists this clone with a count of one. A junction boundary mismatches the germline segment, possibly from a read error. The V and J genes are TRBV30 and TRBJ2-5; D gene ambiguous. This CDR3 region has 13 residues. Germline CDR1 GTSNPN, CDR2 SVGIG (reference sequence). CDR3 region: CAWSKAHQETQYF. The CDR3 nucleotides are TGTGCCTGGAGTAAGGCCCACCAGGAGACCCAGTACTTC.

CDR3 protein: CSAAGNEQFF. The CDR3 DNA sequence: TGCAGCGCCGCGGGCAATGAGCAGTTCTTC. The chain is built from TRBV29-1 and TRBJ2-1; TRBD2 might be the D (5 bases). The V gene's germline CDR1 is SQVTM and CDR2 ANQGSEA. Trimming removed 7 bases at V and 6 bases at J, with 7 bases between. CDR3 length: 10 amino acids.